This TCR beta chain comes out of a study of T cells in Graves' hyperthyroidism and ophthalmopathy. The table lists this clonotype with many counts. This blood was taken when hyperthyroidism was first diagnosed, before any ophthalmopathy symptoms existed. Fresh 10 ml peripheral blood yielded PBMCs. Amplified TCR beta CDR3 regions came from RNA transcripts. In the first-round RT-PCR of the TCR CDR3, the HTBI primer set was used. Each CDR3 protein gets one entry after TCRdb re-called the multiplex PCR reads with MiXCR. The sample comprises around 700,000 distinct CDR3 sequences, around a sixth of which are singletons, and roughly a sixth rests with the top ten. The sample taken for sequencing was blood. The origin of this receptor is a woman aged 45-65 years with Graves' hyperthyroidism that later progressed to Graves' ophthalmopathy.

As DNA, the CDR3 is TGTGCCAGCAGTGAAGGAGGGTACAATGAGCAGTTCTTC. Encoded protein: CASSEGGYNEQFF. This chain uses TRBV6-1 with TRBJ2-1, with D perhaps matching TRBD2 (5 bases). Germline CDR1 and CDR2: MNHNS and SASEGT. The V end lost 1 base, the J end lost 4 bases, and 5 bases lay between the germline ends. There are 13 residues in the CDR3.